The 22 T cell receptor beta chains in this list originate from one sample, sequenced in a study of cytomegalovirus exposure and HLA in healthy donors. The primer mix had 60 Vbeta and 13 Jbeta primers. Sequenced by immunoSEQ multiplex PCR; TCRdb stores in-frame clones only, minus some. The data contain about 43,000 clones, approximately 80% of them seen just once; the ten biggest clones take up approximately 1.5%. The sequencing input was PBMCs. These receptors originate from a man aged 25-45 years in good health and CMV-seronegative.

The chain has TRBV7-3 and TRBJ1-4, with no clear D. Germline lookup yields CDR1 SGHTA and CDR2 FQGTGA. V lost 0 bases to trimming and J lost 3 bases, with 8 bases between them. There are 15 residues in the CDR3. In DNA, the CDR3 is TGTGCCAGCAGCTTAACTGGGCAGTCTAATGAAAAACTGTTTTTT. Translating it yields CASSLTGQSNEKLFF. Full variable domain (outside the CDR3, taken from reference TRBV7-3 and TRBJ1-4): GAGVSQTPSNKVTEKGKYVELRCDPISGHTALYWYRQSLGQGPEFLIYFQGTGAADDSGLPNDRFFAVRPEGSVSTLKIQRTERGDSAVYLCASSLTGQSNEKLFFGSGTQLSVL.

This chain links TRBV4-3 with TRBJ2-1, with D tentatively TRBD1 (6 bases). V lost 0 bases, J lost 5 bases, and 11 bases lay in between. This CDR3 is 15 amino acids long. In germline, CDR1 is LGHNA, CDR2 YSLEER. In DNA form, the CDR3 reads TGCGCCAGCAGCCAAGATCGATGGACAGACAATGAGCAGTTCTTC. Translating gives CASSQDRWTDNEQFF.

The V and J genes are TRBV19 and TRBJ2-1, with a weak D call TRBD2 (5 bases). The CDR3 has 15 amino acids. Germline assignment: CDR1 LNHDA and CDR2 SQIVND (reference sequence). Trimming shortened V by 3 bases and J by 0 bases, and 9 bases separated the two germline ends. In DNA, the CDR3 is TGTGCCAGTAGTATTAGTGGGAGCTCCTACAATGAGCAGTTCTTC. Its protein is CASSISGSSYNEQFF.

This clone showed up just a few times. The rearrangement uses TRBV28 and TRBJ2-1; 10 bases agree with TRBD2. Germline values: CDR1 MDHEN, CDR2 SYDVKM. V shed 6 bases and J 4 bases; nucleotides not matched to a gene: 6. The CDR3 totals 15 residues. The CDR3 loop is CASSLSGRKYNEQFF. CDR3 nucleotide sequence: TGTGCCAGCAGCCTTAGCGGGAGGAAATACAATGAGCAGTTCTTC.

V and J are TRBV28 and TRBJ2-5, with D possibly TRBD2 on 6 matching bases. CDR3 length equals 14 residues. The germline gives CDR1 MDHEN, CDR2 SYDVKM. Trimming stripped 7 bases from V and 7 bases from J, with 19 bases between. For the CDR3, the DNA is TGTGCCAGCAATGAAGAGAGGTGGGGGGTGACCCAGTACTTC. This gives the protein CASNEERWGVTQYF.

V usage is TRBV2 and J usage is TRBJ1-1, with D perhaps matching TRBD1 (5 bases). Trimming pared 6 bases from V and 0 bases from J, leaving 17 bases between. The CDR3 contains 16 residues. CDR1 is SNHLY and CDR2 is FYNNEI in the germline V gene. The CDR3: CASSAGTRALNTEAFF. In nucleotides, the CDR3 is TGTGCCAGCAGCGCCGGTACCAGGGCCCTGAACACTGAAGCTTTCTTT.

CDR3 in DNA: TGTGCCAGCAGACCCAGGACAGAGTACCAAGAGACCCAGTACTTC. Its protein is CASRPRTEYQETQYF. The chain employs TRBV6-1 and TRBJ2-5; D is possibly TRBD1 (6 bases). The CDR3 totals 15 residues. The V end was cut by 6 bases, the J end by 0 bases, with 14 bases between. CDR1 and CDR2 (germline): MNHNS, SASEGT.

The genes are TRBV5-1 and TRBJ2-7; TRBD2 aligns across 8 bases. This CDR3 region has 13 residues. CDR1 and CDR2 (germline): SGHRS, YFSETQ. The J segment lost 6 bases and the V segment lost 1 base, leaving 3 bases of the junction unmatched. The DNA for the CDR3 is TGCGCCAGCAGCTTGATCGGGGGGGGCGAGCAGTACTTC. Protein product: CASSLIGGGEQYF. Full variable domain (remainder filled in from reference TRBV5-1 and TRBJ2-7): KAGVTQTPRYLIKTRGQQVTLSCSPISGHRSVSWYQQTPGQGLQFLFEYFSETQRNKGNFPGRFSGRQFSNSRSEMNVSTLELGDSALYLCASSLIGGGEQYFGPGTRLTVT.

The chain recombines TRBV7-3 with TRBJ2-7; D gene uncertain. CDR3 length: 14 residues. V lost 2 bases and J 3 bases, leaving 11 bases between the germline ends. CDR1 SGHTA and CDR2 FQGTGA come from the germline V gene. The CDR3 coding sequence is TGTGCCAGCAGCTTACGAGGTTACGGCTACGAGCAGTACTTC. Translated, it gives CASSLRGYGYEQYF.

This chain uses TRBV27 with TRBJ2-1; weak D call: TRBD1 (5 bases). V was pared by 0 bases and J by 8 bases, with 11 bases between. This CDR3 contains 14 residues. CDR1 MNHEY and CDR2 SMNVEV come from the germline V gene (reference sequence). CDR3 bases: TGTGCCAGCAGTTTATCAACGTGGGGCGATGAGCAGTTCTTC. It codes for CASSLSTWGDEQFF.

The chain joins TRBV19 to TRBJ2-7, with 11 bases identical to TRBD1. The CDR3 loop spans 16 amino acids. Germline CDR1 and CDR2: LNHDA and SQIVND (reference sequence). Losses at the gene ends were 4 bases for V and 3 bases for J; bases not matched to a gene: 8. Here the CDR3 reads CASSTTSGTGGYEQYF. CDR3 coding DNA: TGTGCCAGTAGTACCACATCCGGGACAGGGGGCTACGAGCAGTACTTC.

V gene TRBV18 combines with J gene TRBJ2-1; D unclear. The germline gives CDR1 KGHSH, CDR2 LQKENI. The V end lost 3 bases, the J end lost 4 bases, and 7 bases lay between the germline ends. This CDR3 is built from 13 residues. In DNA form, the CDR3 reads TGTGCCAGCTCACCGTGGCTTTACAATGAGCAGTTCTTC. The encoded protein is CASSPWLYNEQFF.

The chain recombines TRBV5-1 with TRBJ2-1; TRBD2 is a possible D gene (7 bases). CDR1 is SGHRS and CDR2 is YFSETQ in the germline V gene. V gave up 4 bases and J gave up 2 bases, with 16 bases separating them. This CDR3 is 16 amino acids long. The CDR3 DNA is TGCGCCAGCAGCCCCGAGGGGGGGGCGACCTACAATGAGCAGTTCTTC. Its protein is CASSPEGGATYNEQFF.

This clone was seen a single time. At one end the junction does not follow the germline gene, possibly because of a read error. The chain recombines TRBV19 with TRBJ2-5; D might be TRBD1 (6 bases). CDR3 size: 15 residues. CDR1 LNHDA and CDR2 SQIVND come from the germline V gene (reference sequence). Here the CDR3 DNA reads TGTGCCAGTACCCCCGCCCATACAGGGTGGGAGACCCGGTACTTC. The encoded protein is CASTPAHTGWETRYF. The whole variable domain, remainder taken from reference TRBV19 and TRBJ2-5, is DGGITQSPKYLFRKEGQNVTLSCEQNLNHDAMYWYRQDPGQGLRLIYYSQIVNDFQKGDIAEGYSVSREKKESFPLTVTSAQKNPTAFYLCASTPAHTGWETRYFGPGTRLLVL.

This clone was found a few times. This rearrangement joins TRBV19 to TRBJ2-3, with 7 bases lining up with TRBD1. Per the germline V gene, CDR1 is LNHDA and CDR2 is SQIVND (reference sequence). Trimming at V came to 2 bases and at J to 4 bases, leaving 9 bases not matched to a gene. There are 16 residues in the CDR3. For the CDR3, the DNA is TGTGCCAGTAGTATACTGCCCAGGGGGATTGCAGATACGCAGTATTTT. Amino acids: CASSILPRGIADTQYF.

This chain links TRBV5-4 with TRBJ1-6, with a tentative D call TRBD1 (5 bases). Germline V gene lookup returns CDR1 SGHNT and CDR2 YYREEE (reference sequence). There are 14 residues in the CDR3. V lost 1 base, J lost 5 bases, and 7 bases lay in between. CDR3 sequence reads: CASSLNRNNSPLHF. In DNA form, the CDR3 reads TGTGCCAGCAGCTTGAACAGGAATAATTCACCCCTCCACTTT.

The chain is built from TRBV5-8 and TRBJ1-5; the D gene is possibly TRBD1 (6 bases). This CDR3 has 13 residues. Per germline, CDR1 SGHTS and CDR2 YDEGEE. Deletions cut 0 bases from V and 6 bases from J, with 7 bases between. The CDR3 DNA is TGTGCCAGCAGCTTGGCCAGGGGTCAGCCCCAGCATTTT. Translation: CASSLARGQPQHF.

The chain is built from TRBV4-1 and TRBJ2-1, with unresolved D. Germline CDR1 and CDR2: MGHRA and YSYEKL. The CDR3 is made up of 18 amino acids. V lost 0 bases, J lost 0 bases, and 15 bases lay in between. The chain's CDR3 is CASSQEFYRLRSYNEQFF. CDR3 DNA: TGCGCCAGCAGCCAAGAATTTTATAGACTTCGCTCCTACAATGAGCAGTTCTTC.

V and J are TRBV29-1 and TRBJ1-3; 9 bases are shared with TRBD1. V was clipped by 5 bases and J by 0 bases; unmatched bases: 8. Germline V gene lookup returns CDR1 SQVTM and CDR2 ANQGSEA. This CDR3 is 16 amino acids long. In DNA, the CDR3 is TGCAGCGTTACACCGGGACAGGGTGGCTCTGGAAACACCATATATTTT. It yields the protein CSVTPGQGGSGNTIYF.

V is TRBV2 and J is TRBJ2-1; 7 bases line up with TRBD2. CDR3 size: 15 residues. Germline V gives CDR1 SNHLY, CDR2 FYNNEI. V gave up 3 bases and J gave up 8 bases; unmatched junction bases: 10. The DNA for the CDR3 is TGTGCCAGCAGTGAGGGCGGGAGTCCCCCGGATGAGCAGTTCTTC. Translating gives CASSEGGSPPDEQFF.

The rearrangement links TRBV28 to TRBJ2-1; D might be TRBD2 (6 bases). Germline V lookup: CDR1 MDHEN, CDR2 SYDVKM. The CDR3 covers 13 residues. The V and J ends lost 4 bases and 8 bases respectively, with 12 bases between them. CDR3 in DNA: TGTGCCAGCAGTTCCGGACTACCCTATGAGCAGTTCTTC. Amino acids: CASSSGLPYEQFF.

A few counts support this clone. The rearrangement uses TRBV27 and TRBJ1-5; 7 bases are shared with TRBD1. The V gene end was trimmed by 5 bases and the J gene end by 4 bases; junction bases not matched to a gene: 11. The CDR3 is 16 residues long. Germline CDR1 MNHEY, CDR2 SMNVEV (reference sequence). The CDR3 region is CASSLNHYRGNQPQHF. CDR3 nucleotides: TGTGCCAGCAGTCTTAACCACTACAGGGGAAATCAGCCCCAGCATTTT.